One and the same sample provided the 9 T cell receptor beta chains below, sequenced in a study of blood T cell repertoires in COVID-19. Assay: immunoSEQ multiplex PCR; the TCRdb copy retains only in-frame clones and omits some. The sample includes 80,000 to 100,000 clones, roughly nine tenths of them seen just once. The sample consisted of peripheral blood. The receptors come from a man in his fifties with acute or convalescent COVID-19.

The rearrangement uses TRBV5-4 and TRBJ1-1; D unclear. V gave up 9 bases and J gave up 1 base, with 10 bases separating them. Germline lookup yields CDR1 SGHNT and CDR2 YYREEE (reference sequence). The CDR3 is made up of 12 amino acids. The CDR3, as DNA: TGTGCCACCTCGACGGGGAACACTGAAGCTTTCTTT. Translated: CATSTGNTEAFF.

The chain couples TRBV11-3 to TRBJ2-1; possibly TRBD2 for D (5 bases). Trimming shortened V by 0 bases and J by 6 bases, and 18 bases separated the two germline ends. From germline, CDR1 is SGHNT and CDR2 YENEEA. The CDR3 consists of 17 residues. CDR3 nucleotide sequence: TGTGCCAGCAGCTTAGATCACGGAGGTTATGAGGGCAATGAGCAGTTCTTC. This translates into CASSLDHGGYEGNEQFF.

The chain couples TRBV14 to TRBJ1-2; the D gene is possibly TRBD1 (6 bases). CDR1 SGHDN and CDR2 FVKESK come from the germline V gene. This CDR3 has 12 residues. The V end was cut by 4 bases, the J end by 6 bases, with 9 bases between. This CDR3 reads CASSPQGHGYTF. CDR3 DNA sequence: TGTGCCAGCAGCCCACAGGGACATGGCTACACCTTC.

DNA for the CDR3: TGTGCCACCAGCAGAGATATAGCGGGACTGGCTCTGGGACGAGATACGCAGTATTTT. Protein sequence: CATSRDIAGLALGRDTQYF. V and J are TRBV15 and TRBJ2-3; 8 bases fit TRBD2. Per the germline V gene, CDR1 is LNHNV and CDR2 is YYDKDF (reference sequence). CDR3 length: 19 amino acids. Trimming removed 0 bases from V and 5 bases from J; junction bases left unmatched: 16.

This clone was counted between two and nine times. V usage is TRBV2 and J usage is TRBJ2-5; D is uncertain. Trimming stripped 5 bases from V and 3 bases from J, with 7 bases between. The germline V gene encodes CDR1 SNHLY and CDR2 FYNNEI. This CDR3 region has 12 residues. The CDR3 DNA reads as TGTGCCAGCAGTCCTAGGAAAGAGACCCAGTACTTC. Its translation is CASSPRKETQYF.

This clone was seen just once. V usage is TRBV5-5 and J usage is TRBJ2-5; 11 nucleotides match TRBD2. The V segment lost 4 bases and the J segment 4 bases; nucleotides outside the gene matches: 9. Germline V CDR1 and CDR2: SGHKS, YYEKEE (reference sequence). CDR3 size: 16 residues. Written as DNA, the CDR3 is TGTGCCAGCAGCGGTACCGGGACTAGCGGCGCAGAGACCCAGTACTTC. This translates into CASSGTGTSGAETQYF.

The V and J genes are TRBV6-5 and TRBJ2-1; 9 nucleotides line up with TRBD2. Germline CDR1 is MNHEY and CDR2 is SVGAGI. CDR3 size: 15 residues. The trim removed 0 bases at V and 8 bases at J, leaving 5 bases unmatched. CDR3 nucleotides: TGTGCCAGCAGTTACTCGGGACTAGCAGGGGATGAGCAGTTCTTC. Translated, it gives CASSYSGLAGDEQFF.

The CDR3 reads CASSLLDYGYTF. Written as DNA, the CDR3 is TGTGCCAGCAGCTTGCTCGACTATGGCTACACCTTC. The chain joins TRBV5-5 to TRBJ1-2; D is uncertain. The CDR3 is 12 residues long. The V end was cut by 1 base, the J end by 3 bases, with 4 bases between. Germline V gene sequence: CDR1 SGHKS, CDR2 YYEKEE (reference sequence).

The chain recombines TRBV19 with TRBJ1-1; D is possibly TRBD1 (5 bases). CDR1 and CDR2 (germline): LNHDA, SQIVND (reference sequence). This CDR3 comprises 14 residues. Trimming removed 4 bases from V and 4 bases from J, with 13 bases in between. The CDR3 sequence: CASSRTSGGTEAFF. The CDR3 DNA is TGTGCCAGTAGTAGAACCTCCGGGGGCACTGAAGCTTTCTTT.